Listed below are T cell receptor beta chains from one sample, sequenced in a study of T cell responses to AZD1222 COVID-19 vaccine. TCRdb keeps only in-frame clones here, not all; method: immunoSEQ multiplex PCR. The data show 180,000 or so clones, about nine tenths seen once. The input for sequencing was peripheral blood, taken 28 days after the second AZD1222 dose. These receptor sequences come from an adult who received the AZD1222 COVID-19 vaccine. Both conserved end residues are part of each CDR3. Fields, in order: CDR3 length, V gene, CDR3 protein.

>17|TRBV4-3
CASSQDSTGSYNEKLFF
>13|TRBV5-6
CASSYTGVDEQFF
>14|TRBV3-1/TRBV3-2
CASSLTENNSPLHF
>19|TRBV9
CASSVEGLAGPRGTDTQYF
>14|TRBV30
CAWSTSIRGETQYF
>14|TRBV19
CASVDNRSGNTIYF
>15|TRBV18
CASSPTGPLMYEQYF
>16|TRBV9
CASSVGAAGSSYEQYF
>16|TRBV28
CASSPGLAQSYNEQFF
>14|TRBV12-1
CASSFAGRMDEQFF
>12|TRBV2
CASRVQGSEQFF
>13|TRBV18
CASSPDRENEQYF
>14|TRBV3-1/TRBV3-2
CASSPQGSDYGYTF
>15|TRBV5-1
CASSTFAWGRDGYTF
>14|TRBV7-3
CASSPGASNYGYTF
>15|TRBV6-5
CASRRSFTGAYGYTF
>15|TRBV6-5
CASSYGRGGTDTQYF
>13|TRBV30
CAWGGQANSPLHF
>11|TRBV20-1
CSARASTEAFF
>15|TRBV7-7
CASSPLGGSSYGYTF
>20|TRBV7-8
CASSLAIPGQGRGGSSPLHF
>16|TRBV7-9
CASSTYSGGANNEQFF
>15|TRBV3-1/TRBV3-2
CASSRTGGAGYEQFF
>13|TRBV11-2
CASSSRQGYGYTF
>14|TRBV19
CASSIRTGAYEQYF
>14|TRBV4-1
CASSPIQLAGKQFF
>18|TRBV4-1
CASSQRGLAGGNTGELFF
>16|TRBV28
CASSARGQGAGQPQHF
>12|TRBV29-1
CSVSGTPYEQYF
>14|TRBV7-8
CASSLRGGSDEQYF
>16|TRBV9
CASSGGGGFFTGELFF
>15|TRBV5-6
CASSPDVGGENIQYF
>14|TRBV19
CASSIGQSNTEAFF
>13|TRBV7-2
CASSAIAAGELFF
>11|TRBV20-1
CSATDLETQYF
>18|TRBV7-9
CASSILSRDRAWNEKLFF
>14|TRBV18
CASSPGTGSYEQYF
>14|TRBV4-2
CASSQDPVDREQYF
>14|TRBV3-1/TRBV3-2
CASSHDRGDREQYF
>14|TRBV5-6
CASSPGSFNYGYTF
>13|TRBV28
CASRPSLVEKLFF
>20|TRBV13
CASSLVGTSGGAVNTGELFF
>12|TRBV2
CASSEAQGGYTF
>12|TRBV10-3
CAISGTGDEQFF
>13|TRBV10-3
CAISRQDNQPQHF